The rows below give T cell receptor beta chains drawn from one sample of a study of human T cells and chemical hapten exposure. MiXCR, run by TCRdb on the RACE reads, gives a single entry per CDR3 protein. This sample has about 50,000 distinct CDR3 sequences; around 4% occur once, and the top ten carry around 1.6%. The sequencing input was whole blood. Source of these receptors: a female donor in good health. Some clones in this sample may be carry-over from other donors' samples. The CDR3 runs from the conserved cysteine through the conserved F or W. The size entry is marked missing in some rows and otherwise reads once, few, many or a size class.

>TRBV2|many|11
CASSLPYEQYF
>TRBV11-1|many|16
CASSSPWTGMETEAFF
>TRBV5-6|many|13
CASSLPEGYEQYF
>TRBV6-6|many|16
CASSYSTGPGNQPQHF
>TRBV2|many|15
CASRRDRLEADTQYF
>TRBV20-1|many|16
CSAREGLYVSYTEAFF
>TRBV2|many|16
CASSRDVPKRSDTQYF
>TRBV7-8|many|15
CASSDRFIVLETQYF
>TRBV29-1|many|12
CSVEPTGTEAFF
>TRBV28|many|14
CASSLSWGGTEAFF
>TRBV28|many|13
CASMSSVNTEAFF
>TRBV9|-|15
CASSLTQGAATLQYF
>TRBV3-1|many|15
CASSQDWTGDYGYTF
>TRBV19|few|17
CASMKGANGVSNQPQHF
>TRBV21-1|many|15
CASSTGTENYNEQFF
>TRBV6-1|-|15
CASSERDRGGDEQFF
>TRBV24-1|-|15
CATSALGQSTDTQYF
>TRBV5-1|many|13
CASRERPTDTQYF
>TRBV7-6|many|17
CASSSARVGLPPDTQYF
>TRBV6-5|-|15
CASSYTSQASNEQFF
>TRBV6-1|-|11
CASSTRQPQHF
>TRBV27|many|15
CASNSYAGKNTEAFF
>TRBV20-1|many|15
CSARAVGAYNSPLHF
>TRBV24-1|few|14
CATSDGGSGVEQYF
>TRBV20-1|many|14
CSARDRRGQNEQFF
>TRBV20-1|many|14
CSARDPTTNEKLFF
>TRBV6-2/TRBV6-3|many|11
CASRYRLGAFF
>TRBV5-1|-|15
CASSRRDDSNYGYTF
>TRBV2|-|17
CASSGGGGLGFGGTQYF
>TRBV7-8|many|14
CASSFSLAEETQYF
>TRBV5-4|-|15
CASRLTGSYNSPLHF
>TRBV30|many|13
CAWSRLADNEQFF
>TRBV5-1|many|16
CASSPTGAGGKNIQYF
>TRBV10-3|few|15
CAISDGSGQVYGYTF
>TRBV25-1|many|15
CASSELGGDSQPQHF
>TRBV10-3|many|14
CAIRRTGEDTEAFF
>TRBV10-3|-|17
CAISESSAHTGTGEAFF
>TRBV5-1|many|16
CASSFLEQSGANVLTF